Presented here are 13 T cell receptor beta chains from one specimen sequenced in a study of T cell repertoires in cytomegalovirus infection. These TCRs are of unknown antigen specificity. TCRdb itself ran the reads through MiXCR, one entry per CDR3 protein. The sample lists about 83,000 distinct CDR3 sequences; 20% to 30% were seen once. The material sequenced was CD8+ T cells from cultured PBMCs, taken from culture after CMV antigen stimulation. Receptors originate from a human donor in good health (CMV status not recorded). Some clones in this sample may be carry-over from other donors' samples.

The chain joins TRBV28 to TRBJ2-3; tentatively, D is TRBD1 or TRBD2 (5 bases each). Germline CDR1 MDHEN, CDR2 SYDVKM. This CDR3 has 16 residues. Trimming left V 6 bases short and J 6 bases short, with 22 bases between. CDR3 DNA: TGTGCCAGCAGCCCCACTTTAACCCTGGGGGATGATACGCAGTATTTT. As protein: CASSPTLTLGDDTQYF.

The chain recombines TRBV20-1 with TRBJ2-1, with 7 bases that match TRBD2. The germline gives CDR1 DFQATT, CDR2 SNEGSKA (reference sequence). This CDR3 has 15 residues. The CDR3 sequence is CSSAAGLSSYNEQFF. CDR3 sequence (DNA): TGCAGCTCAGCAGCGGGATTGAGCTCCTACAATGAGCAGTTCTTC.

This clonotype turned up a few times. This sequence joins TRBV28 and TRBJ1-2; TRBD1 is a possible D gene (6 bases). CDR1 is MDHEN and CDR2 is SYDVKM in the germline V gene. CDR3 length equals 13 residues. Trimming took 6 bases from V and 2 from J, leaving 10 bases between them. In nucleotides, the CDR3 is TGTGCCAGCAGGGAACAGGGCAACTATGGCTACACCTTC. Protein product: CASREQGNYGYTF.

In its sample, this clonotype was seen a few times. CDR3 DNA sequence: TGTGCCAGCAACGACATGGGTGGGGCCTACGAGCAGTACTTC. It yields the protein CASNDMGGAYEQYF. The chain employs TRBV6-2 or TRBV6-3 and TRBJ2-7, with D hard to call. V was pared by 7 bases and J by 2 bases, with 15 bases between. CDR3 length: 14 residues. Germline V gives CDR1 MNHEY, CDR2 SVGEGT.

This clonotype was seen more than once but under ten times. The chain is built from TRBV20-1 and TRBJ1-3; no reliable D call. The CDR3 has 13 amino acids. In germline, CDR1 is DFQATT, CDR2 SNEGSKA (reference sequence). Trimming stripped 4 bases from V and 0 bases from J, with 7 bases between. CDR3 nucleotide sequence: TGCAGTGCTATAGGTAGCTCTGGAAACACCATATATTTT. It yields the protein CSAIGSSGNTIYF.

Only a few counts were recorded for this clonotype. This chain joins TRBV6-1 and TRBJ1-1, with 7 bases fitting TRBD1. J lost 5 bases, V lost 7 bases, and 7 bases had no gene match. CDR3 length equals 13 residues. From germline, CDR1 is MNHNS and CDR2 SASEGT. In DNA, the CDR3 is TGTGCCAGCATTGCAGGGGGAGGGACTGAAGCTTTCTTT. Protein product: CASIAGGGTEAFF.

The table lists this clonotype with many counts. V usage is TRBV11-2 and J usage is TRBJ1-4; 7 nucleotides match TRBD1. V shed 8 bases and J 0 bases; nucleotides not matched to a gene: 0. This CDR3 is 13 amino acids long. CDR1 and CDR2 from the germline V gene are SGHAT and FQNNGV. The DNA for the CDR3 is TGTGCCAGCGGGACAGCAACTAATGAAAAACTGTTTTTT. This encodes CASGTATNEKLFF.

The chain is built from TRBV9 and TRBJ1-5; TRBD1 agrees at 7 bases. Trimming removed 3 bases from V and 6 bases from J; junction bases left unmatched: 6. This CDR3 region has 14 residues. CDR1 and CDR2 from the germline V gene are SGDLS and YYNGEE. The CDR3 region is CASSAGGGLQPQHF. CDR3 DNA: TGTGCCAGCAGCGCAGGAGGGGGCCTTCAGCCCCAGCATTTT.

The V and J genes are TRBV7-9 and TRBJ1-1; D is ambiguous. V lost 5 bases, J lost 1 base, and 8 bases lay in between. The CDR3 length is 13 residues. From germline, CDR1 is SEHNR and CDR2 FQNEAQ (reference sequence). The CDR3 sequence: CASSPAGNTEAFF. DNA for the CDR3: TGTGCCAGCAGCCCAGCGGGGAACACTGAAGCTTTCTTT.

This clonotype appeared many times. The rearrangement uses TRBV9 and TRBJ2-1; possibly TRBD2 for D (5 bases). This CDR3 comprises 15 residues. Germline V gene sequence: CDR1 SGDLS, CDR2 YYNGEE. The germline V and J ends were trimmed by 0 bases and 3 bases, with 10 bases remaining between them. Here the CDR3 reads CASSVGGALYNEQFF. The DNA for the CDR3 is TGTGCCAGCAGCGTAGGGGGAGCCCTCTACAATGAGCAGTTCTTC.

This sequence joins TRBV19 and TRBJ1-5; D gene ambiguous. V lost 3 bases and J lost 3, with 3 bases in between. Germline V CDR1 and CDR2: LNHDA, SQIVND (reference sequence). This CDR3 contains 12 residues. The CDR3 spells CASSILNQPQHF. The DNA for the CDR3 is TGTGCCAGTAGTATTCTCAATCAGCCCCAGCATTTT.

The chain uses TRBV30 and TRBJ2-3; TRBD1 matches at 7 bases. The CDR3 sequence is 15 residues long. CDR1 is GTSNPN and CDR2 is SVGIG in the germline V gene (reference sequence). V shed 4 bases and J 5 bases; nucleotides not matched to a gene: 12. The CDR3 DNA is TGTGCCTGGACCTTTGGAACAGGGGACGGAGATACGCAGTATTTT. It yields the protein CAWTFGTGDGDTQYF.

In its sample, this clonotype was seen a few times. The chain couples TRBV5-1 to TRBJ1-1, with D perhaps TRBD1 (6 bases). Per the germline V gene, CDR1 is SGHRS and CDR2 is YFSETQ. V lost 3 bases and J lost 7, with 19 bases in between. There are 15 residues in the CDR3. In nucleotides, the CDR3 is TGCGCCAGCAGCTCCAACGGGGGCGAGAGGGATGAAGCTTTCTTT. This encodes CASSSNGGERDEAFF.